These T cell receptor beta chains were read from a single sample in a study of T cell repertoires in cytomegalovirus infection. Each CDR3 protein gets one entry after TCRdb re-called the reads with MiXCR. The table lists a few hundred thousand distinct CDR3 sequences, roughly 15% of them singletons. The sequenced material came from PBMCs. Receptor source: a human donor in good health (CMV status not recorded). Some clones in this sample may be carry-over from other donors' samples. Both conserved end residues are part of each CDR3. A D gene is named only where the DNA matches it firmly. Clone size, where shown, is once, few, many, or a class for clones that have expanded.

D	V	size	J	length	DNA	CDR3
.	TRBV28	many	TRBJ1-2	13	TGTGCCAGCAGTTTATTCCAGGGCTATGGCTACACCTTC	CASSLFQGYGYTF
.	TRBV7-8	many	TRBJ1-2	14	TGTGCCAGCAGCTTAAACAGGGATATCTATGGCTACACCTTC	CASSLNRDIYGYTF
.	TRBV7-9	.	TRBJ1-5	13	TGTGCCAGCAGCTTGTTGAGTGGGAAGCCCCAGCATTTT	CASSLLSGKPQHF
.	TRBV2	.	TRBJ2-3	13	TGTGCCAGCAGTGCCGAATACACAGATACGCAGTATTTT	CASSAEYTDTQYF
.	TRBV4-1	few	TRBJ2-1	15	TGCGCCAGCAGCCATCACGGACTCGGGGCCAATGAGCAGTTCTTC	CASSHHGLGANEQFF
.	TRBV12-3/TRBV12-4	few	TRBJ1-5	15	TGTGCCAGCAGTTTGGGACTCCAGGGGATCCAGCCCCAGCATTTT	CASSLGLQGIQPQHF
TRBD1	TRBV20-1	few	TRBJ2-7	15	TGCAGTGCTCTACCCGGGACAGGGATATCCTACGAGCAGTACTTC	CSALPGTGISYEQYF
TRBD1	TRBV28	few	TRBJ2-7	19	TGTGCCAGCATCACCCTATCCCAGGTGGGGACAGCAGGAGGCTACGAGCAGTACTTC	CASITLSQVGTAGGYEQYF
.	TRBV29-1	.	TRBJ2-2	13	TGCAGCGTTGATCTTTCGTTAACCGGGGAGCTGTTTTTT	CSVDLSLTGELFF
.	TRBV12-3/TRBV12-4	.	TRBJ2-7	16	TGTGCCAGCAGTTTTCTCGCCGGCTTTACTGGTCGTGAGCAGTACTTC	CASSFLAGFTGREQYF
.	TRBV28	.	TRBJ2-7	13	TGTGCCAGCAGTCCGATACAGGGAAGCGAGCAGTACTTC	CASSPIQGSEQYF
TRBD1	TRBV7-2	many	TRBJ2-7	16	TGTGCCAGCAGCTTAGGGGGGACAGGGGCTACCTACGAGCAGTACTTC	CASSLGGTGATYEQYF
.	TRBV20-1	.	TRBJ1-4	14	TGCAGTGCTAGATCTGGGGCGCGAGGTGAAAAACTGTTTTTT	CSARSGARGEKLFF
TRBD1	TRBV7-3	many	TRBJ2-3	16	TGTGCCAGCAGCTTTCATGAGGGGGCGAGCACAGATACGCAGTATTTT	CASSFHEGASTDTQYF
.	TRBV28	.	TRBJ2-2	12	TGTGCCAGCAGTTTTATCCCCGGGGAGCTGTTTTTT	CASSFIPGELFF
.	TRBV10-3	.	TRBJ1-5	14	TGTGCCATCAGTCCGAGGGGTACGGATCAGCCCCAGCATTTT	CAISPRGTDQPQHF
.	TRBV12-3/TRBV12-4	few	TRBJ2-1	14	TGTGCCAGCAGACTCAGCGGGTCTGACCGTGAGCAGTTCTTC	CASRLSGSDREQFF
.	TRBV7-9	few	TRBJ1-1	12	TGTGCCAGCAGCCAAGTGGGAGGGGATGCTTTCTTT	CASSQVGGDAFF
TRBD1	TRBV7-2	many	TRBJ2-1	16	TGTGCCAGCAGCCCCCGACAGGGTTTCGTGGTGAGTGAGCAGTTCTTC	CASSPRQGFVVSEQFF
.	TRBV28	once	TRBJ2-7	15	TGTGCCAGCACCCAGGCGTTGACACGGGCCCACGAGCAGTACTTC	CASTQALTRAHEQYF
.	TRBV4-1	once	TRBJ1-2	14	TGCGCCAGCAGCCAAGAGATTTCAGGGAAAGGCTACACCTTC	CASSQEISGKGYTF
.	TRBV6-1	few	TRBJ2-5	14	TGTGCCAGCATTGTTCGGCAGGGGTGGGAGACCCAGTACTTC	CASIVRQGWETQYF
.	TRBV5-1	.	TRBJ2-5	15	TGCGCCAGCAGCTCGACCTACAGGGACGGGGAGACCCAGTACTTC	CASSSTYRDGETQYF
.	TRBV6-5	few	TRBJ2-3	14	TGTGCCAGCAGTTACGGCCGAAACCCAGATACGCAGTATTTT	CASSYGRNPDTQYF
.	TRBV2	many	TRBJ2-1	15	TGTGCCAGCAGTGAAGTTCAGGGGCCGGGGCATGAGCAGTTCTTC	CASSEVQGPGHEQFF
TRBD1	TRBV12-3/TRBV12-4	.	TRBJ1-1	15	TGTGCCAGCAGAAGTACGACAGGGGGCGAAGCTGAAGCTTTCTTT	CASRSTTGGEAEAFF
TRBD1	TRBV5-1	few	TRBJ1-2	15	TGCGCCAGCAGCCCGGACAGGGGAATAACACATGGCTACACCTTC	CASSPDRGITHGYTF
.	TRBV7-2	many	TRBJ2-7	14	TGTGCCAGCAGCTTAGGAGGTAGACCCTACGAGCAGTACTTC	CASSLGGRPYEQYF
.	TRBV4-1	few	TRBJ2-5	14	TGCGCCAGCAGCCAAGAGGCCGGTCGGGAGACCCAGTACTTC	CASSQEAGRETQYF
TRBD2	TRBV15	.	TRBJ2-1	16	TGTGCCACCTGGGCTAGCGGGGAAAGCTCCTACAATGAGCAGTTCTTC	CATWASGESSYNEQFF
.	TRBV19	.	TRBJ1-4	18	TGTGCCAGTAGTATTGTCCCGATGACGGTCGCAACTAATGAAAAACTGTTTTTT	CASSIVPMTVATNEKLFF
TRBD1	TRBV7-6	many	TRBJ2-2	16	TGTGCCAGCAGCCACCCGGGACAGGGTCTGGCCGGGGAGCTGTTTTTT	CASSHPGQGLAGELFF
.	TRBV20-1	few	TRBJ1-2	12	TGCAGTGCGAGTTCTCGGTTAGGAGGCTACACCTTC	CSASSRLGGYTF
.	TRBV7-6	.	TRBJ1-4	11	TGTGCCAGCAGCTTCGCTAGAAAACTGTTTTTT	CASSFARKLFF
TRBD1	TRBV9	few	TRBJ2-5	14	TGTGCCAGCAGCGTAAGGGGGCTGGAGGAGACCCAGTACTTC	CASSVRGLEETQYF
TRBD1	TRBV11-2	few	TRBJ1-4	19	TGTGCCAGCAGCTTAACACTGGGACAGGGGACGGGAAGAGGGGAAAAACTGTTTTTT	CASSLTLGQGTGRGEKLFF
TRBD1	TRBV2	.	TRBJ1-1	15	TGTGCCAGCAGTGCCCTCGGACAGGGAAACACTGAAGCTTTCTTT	CASSALGQGNTEAFF
.	TRBV7-2	many	TRBJ2-3	19	TGTGCCAGCAGCTTAAACCCAGCCTTTACGGGCCGGGGTACAGATACGCAGTATTTT	CASSLNPAFTGRGTDTQYF
TRBD2	TRBV7-9	many	TRBJ2-5	17	TGTGCCAGCAGCCCCCCCGGGACTAGCGGGGCGGTGGAGACCCAGTACTTC	CASSPPGTSGAVETQYF
.	TRBV2	few	TRBJ2-1	10	TGTGCCAGCGGGGGGCGGTGGCAGTTCTTC	CASGGRWQFF
.	TRBV7-2	many	TRBJ2-1	11	TGTGCCAGCAGCGCATACAATGAGCAGTTCTTC	CASSAYNEQFF
.	TRBV19	many	TRBJ2-1	15	TGTGCCAGTAGTATCGACAGAGCCTCCTACAATGAGCAGTTCTTC	CASSIDRASYNEQFF
.	TRBV7-6	many	TRBJ2-2	14	TGTGCCAGCAGCTTAGGAGGGGCGATCGGGGAGCTGTTTTTT	CASSLGGAIGELFF
.	TRBV29-1	.	TRBJ2-3	15	TGCAGCGTTGAAGCTTGGGGGGCCTCCACAGATACGCAGTATTTT	CSVEAWGASTDTQYF
TRBD1	TRBV18	.	TRBJ2-7	15	TGTGCCAGCTCACCACCAGGACAGGGTACCTACCAGCAGTACTTC	CASSPPGQGTYQQYF
TRBD1	TRBV27	.	TRBJ2-2	15	TGTGCCAGCAGTTCATGGACAGGGGTGCACGGGGAGCTGTTTTTT	CASSSWTGVHGELFF
TRBD2	TRBV10-2	many	TRBJ2-6	18	TGCGCCAGCAGTGCCGAGCGGGGGGCCGTCTCTGGGGCCAACGTCCTGACTTTC	CASSAERGAVSGANVLTF
.	TRBV7-9	many	TRBJ1-2	15	TGTGCCAGCAGCTTAGAGAAAAACAGACTGTATGGCTACACCTTC	CASSLEKNRLYGYTF
TRBD2	TRBV7-2	many	TRBJ2-3	17	TGTGCCAGCAGCTTCCCCCGGGGGGGCGGCGGCGCAGATACGCAGTATTTT	CASSFPRGGGGADTQYF
.	TRBV12-3/TRBV12-4	.	TRBJ1-5	14	TGTGCCAGCAGTTTGATTAATAGCAATCAGCCCCAGCATTTT	CASSLINSNQPQHF
.	TRBV7-2	many	TRBJ2-5	14	TGTGCCAGCATGGTTGATCGGGAAAAAGGGGGGCAGTACTTC	CASMVDREKGGQYF
TRBD1	TRBV7-2	many	TRBJ1-3	17	TGTGCCAGCAGCTTACACGGGACAGGATATAGCGGAAACACCATATATTTT	CASSLHGTGYSGNTIYF
TRBD2	TRBV6-2/TRBV6-3	.	TRBJ2-2	20	TGTGCCAGCAATTACCCCGGGACTAGCGGGGGAGCCCGAACTGGCGGGGAGCTGTTTTTT	CASNYPGTSGGARTGGELFF
.	TRBV7-2	many	TRBJ1-1	14	TGTGCCAGCAGCTTAGCAAGCAGAGACACTGAAGCTTTCTTT	CASSLASRDTEAFF
TRBD1	TRBV7-2	many	TRBJ2-3	15	TGTGCCAGCAGCTTAGGGTGGGACAGGGCAGATACGCAGTATTTT	CASSLGWDRADTQYF
.	TRBV29-1	.	TRBJ1-5	13	TGCAGCGTTGTACAGGGTGGCAATCAGCCCCAGCATTTT	CSVVQGGNQPQHF
.	TRBV28	few	TRBJ2-3	15	TGTGCCAGCTCCTTCGGCAGGGCCAACACAGATACGCAGTATTTT	CASSFGRANTDTQYF
TRBD1	TRBV11-1	many	TRBJ2-6	20	TGTGCCAGCAGCTTGAGGCCTCACACAGGGGGCTCCGGTGGGGCCAACGTCCTGACTTTC	CASSLRPHTGGSGGANVLTF
TRBD2	TRBV12-3/TRBV12-4	few	TRBJ2-3	15	TGTGCCAGCAGTTTACCACGGGGGGGCCCAGATACGCAGTATTTT	CASSLPRGGPDTQYF